One and the same sample provided the 12 T cell receptor beta chains below, sequenced in a study of cytomegalovirus exposure and HLA in healthy donors. Primers for the PCR totalled 60 Vbeta and 13 Jbeta. Data came from immunoSEQ multiplex PCR; TCRdb stores just in-frame clones and leaves some out. The data hold 150,000 to 200,000 clones, with 77% observed a single time. The sequenced sample consisted of PBMCs. These receptor sequences come from a female donor in good health and CMV-seronegative.

This CDR3 reads CASRKEPYEQYF. The CDR3 DNA sequence: TGTGCCAGCAGGAAGGAGCCCTACGAGCAGTACTTC. The rearrangement uses TRBV27 and TRBJ2-5; D is unclear. TRBJ2-7 matches the DNA end more closely, so the J call is doubtful. The CDR3 has 12 residues. Per germline, CDR1 MNHEY and CDR2 SMNVEV (reference sequence).

This clone was detected once. The rearrangement uses TRBV4-1 and TRBJ2-5; TRBD2 aligns across 12 bases. The CDR3 consists of 18 residues. V lost 4 bases, J lost 11 bases, and 20 bases stayed unmatched. Germline V gives CDR1 MGHRA, CDR2 YSYEKL. The CDR3 is CASSLGLAGSTRAPEQYF. Written as DNA, the CDR3 is TGCGCCAGCAGCCTAGGACTAGCGGGATCTACGAGAGCCCCTGAGCAGTACTTC.

The chain employs TRBV18 and TRBJ2-1, with 8 bases matching TRBD2. Germline V gene lookup returns CDR1 KGHSH and CDR2 LQKENI. CDR3 length: 15 amino acids. Trimming took 2 bases from V and 4 from J; bases not matched to a gene: 4. CDR3 DNA sequence: TGTGCCAGCTCACCAGCGGGAGGCATTTACAATGAGCAGTTCTTC. Protein product: CASSPAGGIYNEQFF. Looking up the rest from reference TRBV18 and TRBJ2-1 gives the full variable domain: NAGVMQNPRHLVRRRGQEARLRCSPMKGHSHVYWYRQLPEEGLKFMVYLQKENIIDESGMPKERFSAEFPKEGPSILRIQQVVRGDSAAYFCASSPAGGIYNEQFFGPGTRLTVL.

The rearrangement uses TRBV7-6 and TRBJ2-1; 7 nucleotides match TRBD2. Trimming cost V 5 bases and J 8 bases; bases outside gene matches: 6. This CDR3 spans 13 amino acids. CDR1 is SGHVS, CDR2 FNYEAQ, per germline. CDR3 sequence reads: CASSPRTRHEQFF. The CDR3 DNA sequence: TGTGCCAGCAGCCCGAGGACTAGGCATGAGCAGTTCTTC. The full variable domain, rest sourced from reference TRBV7-6 and TRBJ2-1, is GAGVSQSPRYKVTKRGQDVALRCDPISGHVSLYWYRQALGQGPEFLTYFNYEAQQDKSGLPNDRFSAERPEGSISTLTIQRTEQRDSAMYRCASSPRTRHEQFFGPGTRLTVL.

The chain employs TRBV27 and TRBJ1-5; TRBD1 is a possible D gene (6 bases). CDR1 MNHEY and CDR2 SMNVEV come from the germline V gene (reference sequence). Trimming took off 5 bases at V and 0 bases at J, with 11 bases between the two ends. The CDR3 totals 15 residues. CDR3 amino acids: CASSVQGYSNQPQHF. The CDR3 nucleotides read TGTGCCAGCAGTGTACAGGGTTATAGCAATCAGCCCCAGCATTTT.

The V call is TRBV9, the J call TRBJ1-3; D is undetermined. CDR1 SGDLS and CDR2 YYNGEE come from the germline V gene. Trimming shortened V by 6 bases and J by 0 bases, and 7 bases separated the two germline ends. This CDR3 contains 13 residues. The CDR3 reads CASTPHSGNTIYF. The CDR3 DNA reads as TGTGCCAGCACCCCACACTCTGGAAACACCATATATTTT.

V gene TRBV5-1 combines with J gene TRBJ2-1, with 11 bases identical to TRBD1. The CDR3 runs to 17 residues. Per germline, CDR1 SGHRS and CDR2 YFSETQ. V gave up 1 base and J gave up 0 bases; unmatched junction bases: 3. The CDR3 bases are TGCGCCAGCAGCTTGAGGACAGGGGGCGGCTCCTACAATGAGCAGTTCTTC. Translation: CASSLRTGGGSYNEQFF.

The V and J genes are TRBV7-3 and TRBJ1-3, with 9 bases fitting TRBD1. The CDR3 has 18 residues. V was clipped by 5 bases and J by 3 bases; unmatched bases: 14. Germline CDR1 and CDR2: SGHTA and FQGTGA. CDR3 residues: CASSPTGQGTVFGNTIYF. The DNA for the CDR3 is TGTGCCAGCAGCCCGACGGGACAGGGCACAGTTTTTGGAAACACCATATATTTT.

The chain combines TRBV7-9 with TRBJ2-5, with 9 nucleotides matching TRBD1. The CDR3 is 15 amino acids. CDR1 is SEHNR and CDR2 is FQNEAQ in the germline V gene (reference sequence). V gave up 0 bases and J gave up 4 bases; unmatched junction bases: 3. This chain's CDR3 is CASSLASGQGETQYF. CDR3 in DNA: TGTGCCAGCAGCTTAGCTTCGGGACAGGGAGAGACCCAGTACTTC.

The gene calls are TRBV28 and TRBJ2-7, with TRBD1 as a possible D gene (6 bases). The CDR3 is 14 residues long. Germline CDR1 and CDR2: MDHEN and SYDVKM. Trimming left V 5 bases short and J 3 bases short, with 14 bases between. The DNA for the CDR3 is TGTGCCAGCAGTCCAGTCGGGACACACTACGAGCAGTACTTC. Encoded protein: CASSPVGTHYEQYF.

This chain connects TRBV6-5 to TRBJ1-2; 9 positions match TRBD1. CDR1 is MNHEY, CDR2 SVGAGI, per germline. CDR3 size: 16 residues. The V gene end was trimmed by 0 bases and the J gene end by 4 bases; junction bases not matched to a gene: 6. CDR3 sequence (DNA): TGTGCCAGCAGTTACTCCTGGACAGGGGACCTCTATGGCTACACCTTC. The encoded protein is CASSYSWTGDLYGYTF.

The rearrangement joins TRBV15 to TRBJ2-7, with 7 bases aligning to TRBD1. The CDR3 is made up of 15 amino acids. CDR1 is LNHNV, CDR2 YYDKDF, per germline (reference sequence). Unmatched junction bases numbered 10, after V lost 3 bases and J lost 5 bases. CDR3 in DNA: TGTGCCACCAGCAGGACGACAGGGTCCCGAAACGAGCAGTACTTC. Translated, it gives CATSRTTGSRNEQYF. The full variable domain, its missing parts supplied by reference TRBV15 and TRBJ2-7, is DAMVIQNPRYQVTQFGKPVTLSCSQTLNHNVMYWYQQKSSQAPKLLFHYYDKDFNNEADTPDNFQSRRPNTSFCFLDIRSPGLGDTAMYLCATSRTTGSRNEQYFGPGTRLTVT.